These 28 T cell receptor beta chains originate from one sample sequenced in a study of T-cell reconstitution after alpha-beta-depleted transplantation in children. Unique molecular identifiers were used to barcode this TCRbeta library. Using its own MiXCR run on the PCR reads, TCRdb lists one record per CDR3 protein. The sample holds about 190,000 distinct CDR3 sequences, about 6.3% seen once. Source: PBMCs from the stem cell graft donor, taken from the stem cell graft. These receptors were collected from a human donor who donated a stem cell graft to a child with Wiskott-Aldrich syndrome.

This clonotype was seen at least ten times. The chain employs TRBV5-1 and TRBJ2-1; no clear D gene. V was trimmed by 5 bases and J by 6 bases, leaving 12 bases between them. Germline V gene lookup returns CDR1 SGHRS and CDR2 YFSETQ. This CDR3 has 13 amino acids. The CDR3 bases are TGCGCCAGCAGTCCTAAGACCGGCAATGAGCAGTTCTTC. It codes for CASSPKTGNEQFF.

The table lists this clonotype with many counts. The J gene is TRBJ1-4, the V gene TRBV5-1; 7 positions match TRBD1. V was clipped by 3 bases and J by 4 bases; unmatched bases: 3. Germline-derived CDR1 and CDR2 are SGHRS and YFSETQ. This CDR3 has 14 amino acids. The CDR3 sequence is CASSSTGNNEKLFF. The CDR3 DNA sequence: TGCGCCAGCAGCTCGACAGGGAATAATGAAAAACTGTTTTTT.

This clonotype was seen at least ten times. The chain couples TRBV24-1 to TRBJ2-1; no firm D call. Germline assignment: CDR1 KGHDR and CDR2 SFDVKD. CDR3 length: 15 amino acids. Trimming cost V 2 bases and J 8 bases, with 15 bases left between them. The CDR3 DNA follows: TGTGCCACCAGTGATTACCGCGGACCATCAGATGAGCAGTTCTTC. The encoded protein is CATSDYRGPSDEQFF.

There are many counts of this clonotype. This rearrangement joins TRBV5-5 to TRBJ1-5; 7 nucleotides align to TRBD1. The CDR3 extends over 17 amino acids. Per the germline V gene, CDR1 is SGHKS and CDR2 is YYEKEE (reference sequence). V was pared by 0 bases and J by 5 bases, with 11 bases of the junction left unmatched. CDR3 sequence (DNA): TGTGCCAGCAGCTTGGTACTTAACAGGGGAGGAGATCAGCCCCAGCATTTT. Protein product: CASSLVLNRGGDQPQHF.

This clonotype has ten or more counts. This rearrangement joins TRBV5-5 to TRBJ2-3, with D perhaps assigned TRBD1 or TRBD2 (5 bases each). Between the trimmed V and J ends, which lost 0 bases and 1 base, there was a span of 12 bases. CDR1 is SGHKS and CDR2 is YYEKEE in the germline V gene (reference sequence). This CDR3 is built from 16 residues. The CDR3 here is CASSLVGVKGTDTQYF. CDR3 in DNA: TGTGCCAGCAGCTTGGTGGGGGTTAAGGGCACAGATACGCAGTATTTT.

This clonotype showed up many times. The V and J genes are TRBV5-1 and TRBJ2-7; no reliable D call. The V end lost 10 bases, the J end lost 12 bases, and 17 bases lay between the germline ends. The CDR3 spans 10 residues. Germline V gene lookup returns CDR1 SGHRS and CDR2 YFSETQ. The CDR3 is CAPQVLVAYF. Here the CDR3 DNA reads TGCGCCCCCCAGGTATTAGTTGCGTACTTC.

With respect to this clonotype: This sequence may be a read error, since a much larger clone differs from it by one base. The gene calls are TRBV12-3 or TRBV12-4 and TRBJ2-1; the match to TRBD2 covers 7 bases. This CDR3 has 13 residues. The CDR3, as DNA: TGTGCCAGCAGTTTCGGGGGGTACAATGATCAGTTCTTC. Its protein is CASSFGGYNDQFF.

This clonotype was observed at least ten times. The chain links TRBV6-2 or TRBV6-3 to TRBJ2-7; 7 nucleotides line up with TRBD2. V shed 4 bases, J shed 2 bases, and the junction held 8 bases outside the gene matches. CDR3 length: 15 amino acids. CDR1 is MNHEY, CDR2 SVGEGT, per germline. As DNA, the CDR3 is TGTGCCAGCAGTTCGCTAGCGGTCCCTACCTACGAGCAGTACTTC. It yields the protein CASSSLAVPTYEQYF.

V and J are TRBV5-5 and TRBJ1-2; unclear D gene. Germline V lookup: CDR1 SGHKS, CDR2 YYEKEE (reference sequence). The CDR3 extends over 13 amino acids. Trimming shortened V by 2 bases and J by 0 bases, and 5 bases separated the two germline ends. The CDR3 nucleotides are TGTGCCAGCAGCTTCAAGCCTAACTATGGCTACACCTTC. Translated, it gives CASSFKPNYGYTF.

This clonotype has at least ten counts. The rearrangement uses TRBV12-3 or TRBV12-4 and TRBJ2-5; TRBD1 might be the D (6 bases). The CDR3 totals 15 residues. The V end was cut by 4 bases, the J end by 5 bases, with 17 bases between. The CDR3 protein is CASSSPGDRLETQYF. Here the CDR3 DNA reads TGTGCCAGCAGTTCACCGGGCGACAGGTTGGAGACCCAGTACTTC.

V gene TRBV5-1 combines with J gene TRBJ1-4, with a possible D match to TRBD1 (5 bases). This CDR3 spans 15 amino acids. CDR1 and CDR2 (germline): SGHRS, YFSETQ. V was clipped by 2 bases and J by 10 bases, with 18 bases between them. The CDR3 DNA reads as TGCGCCAGCAGCTTAGGGGCACAAACGAAAGGAAAACTGTTTTTT. Amino acids: CASSLGAQTKGKLFF.

This clonotype occurred many times. The V call is TRBV12-3 or TRBV12-4, the J call TRBJ2-5, with D possibly called TRBD1 or TRBD2 (5 bases each). Trimming removed 8 bases at V and 1 base at J, with 14 bases between. The CDR3 runs to 14 residues. CDR3: CASGETRGQETQYF. DNA of the CDR3: TGTGCCAGCGGGGAAACGAGGGGCCAAGAGACCCAGTACTTC.

In this sample, this clonotype turned up many times. This sequence joins TRBV20-1 and TRBJ2-1; 7 bases are shared with TRBD2. The CDR3 consists of 14 residues. The germline V gene encodes CDR1 DFQATT and CDR2 SNEGSKA (reference sequence). Trimming cost V 6 bases and J 6 bases; bases outside gene matches: 11. CDR3 in amino acids: CSATAGDSLNEQFF. The CDR3 nucleotides read TGCAGTGCCACGGCGGGAGATTCTCTCAATGAGCAGTTCTTC.

This clonotype came up many times. The chain carries TRBV7-9 and TRBJ1-5; D is undetermined. The CDR3 is 16 residues long. V was pared by 0 bases and J by 4 bases, with 13 bases between. The germline gives CDR1 SEHNR, CDR2 FQNEAQ (reference sequence). As DNA, the CDR3 is TGTGCCAGCAGCTTAGCGTCCCCGAGCCAGAATCAGCCCCAGCATTTT. It is translated as CASSLASPSQNQPQHF.

The V call is TRBV19, the J call TRBJ2-5; D is unclear. Germline values: CDR1 LNHDA, CDR2 SQIVND (reference sequence). V lost 3 bases to trimming and J lost 3 bases, with 5 bases between them. This CDR3 comprises 12 residues. As DNA, the CDR3 is TGTGCCAGTAGTATCCGGGAAGAGACCCAGTACTTC. Translating it yields CASSIREETQYF.

This clonotype was observed at least ten times. The CDR3 region is CASSSPGTGYNEQFF. CDR3 bases: TGTGCCAGCAGCTCTCCCGGGACAGGCTACAATGAGCAGTTCTTC. The chain is built from TRBV13 and TRBJ2-1, with 8 bases lining up with TRBD1. CDR1 is PRHDT and CDR2 is FYEKMQ in the germline V gene (reference sequence). CDR3 length: 15 amino acids. The trim removed 4 bases at V and 3 bases at J, leaving 5 bases unmatched.

In regard to this clonotype: This CDR3 fails to terminate in the conserved phenylalanine or tryptophan, so it likely reflects a read error. This chain links TRBV2 with TRBJ2-2; 8 bases agree with TRBD1. Germline lookup yields CDR1 SNHLY and CDR2 FYNNEI. V gave up 7 bases and J gave up 6 bases; unmatched junction bases: 1. The CDR3 is 12 residues long. The CDR3 DNA sequence: TGTGCCAGCACCAGGGGGCCCGGGGAGCTGTTTTAT. It translates to CASTRGPGELFY.

V gene TRBV12-3 or TRBV12-4 combines with J gene TRBJ2-1; possibly TRBD2 for D (6 bases). V dropped 5 bases and J dropped 6 bases, with 17 bases sitting between them. This CDR3 region has 15 residues. The CDR3 reads CASSRGLSRGNEQFF. CDR3 nucleotides: TGTGCCAGCAGTCGAGGACTCTCGCGGGGCAATGAGCAGTTCTTC.

This clonotype was detected many times. The V and J genes are TRBV9 and TRBJ2-5, with 7 positions matching TRBD1. The CDR3 contains 14 residues. The J segment lost 1 base and the V segment lost 4 bases, leaving 4 bases of the junction unmatched. The germline gives CDR1 SGDLS, CDR2 YYNGEE. In nucleotides, the CDR3 is TGTGCCAGCAGCCCCCGACAGGGCCAAGAGACCCAGTACTTC. Protein sequence: CASSPRQGQETQYF. Combining the CDR3 with reference TRBV9 and TRBJ2-5 gives the whole variable domain DSGVTQTPKHLITATGQRVTLRCSPRSGDLSVYWYQQSLDQGLQFLIQYYNGEERAKGNILERFSAQQFPDLHSELNLSSLELGDSALYFCASSPRQGQETQYFGPGTRLLVL.

The CDR3 DNA reads as TGTGCCAGCAGTTACTGGGGACTAGCGGGGGGGAATGACAATGAGCAGTTCTTC. Translated: CASSYWGLAGGNDNEQFF. The V gene is TRBV6-5, the J gene TRBJ2-1; 16 bases are a match to TRBD2. Germline trimming cut 1 base from V and 5 bases from J; bases unmatched to any gene: 5. The CDR3 loop spans 18 amino acids. Germline V gene lookup returns CDR1 MNHEY and CDR2 SVGAGI.

This clonotype was observed a few times. The chain recombines TRBV20-1 with TRBJ1-2; TRBD1 agrees at 10 bases. The CDR3 spans 14 residues. Losses at the gene ends were 3 bases for V and 3 bases for J; bases not matched to a gene: 4. Germline V gene lookup returns CDR1 DFQATT and CDR2 SNEGSKA (reference sequence). For the CDR3, the DNA is TGCAGTGCTAGGGAGACAGGGGGCTACTATGGCTACACCTTC. Its translation: CSARETGGYYGYTF.

The gene calls are TRBV5-5 and TRBJ2-5; 7 nucleotides agree with TRBD1. Germline V CDR1 and CDR2: SGHKS, YYEKEE (reference sequence). CDR3 size: 18 residues. V trimming: 1 base; J trimming: 4 bases; junction bases outside the gene matches: 16. The CDR3 region is CASSLSGRVDRAGETQYF. The CDR3 DNA follows: TGTGCCAGCAGCTTGTCGGGGAGAGTTGACAGGGCTGGAGAGACCCAGTACTTC.

This clonotype has a count of ten or more. DNA of the CDR3: TGTGCCAGCAGTTTTAGGGGGACTTTGGCTGGGGCCAACGTCCTGACTTTC. It specifies CASSFRGTLAGANVLTF. The V and J genes are TRBV12-3 or TRBV12-4 and TRBJ2-6; D might be TRBD1 or TRBD2, each matching 6 bases. This CDR3 has 17 residues. V was trimmed by 3 bases and J by 2 bases, leaving 14 bases between them.

This clonotype has at least ten counts. The rearrangement uses TRBV20-1 and TRBJ2-5; TRBD2 matches 7 bases. This CDR3 comprises 16 residues. Germline lookup yields CDR1 DFQATT and CDR2 SNEGSKA (reference sequence). Trimming cost V 3 bases and J 2 bases; bases outside gene matches: 12. The CDR3 coding sequence is TGCAGTGCTAGGGGCGGGGCGGGAGAAACGCAAGAGACCCAGTACTTC. This translates into CSARGGAGETQETQYF.

This clonotype has a count of ten or more. This chain uses TRBV4-2 with TRBJ2-2; D is unresolved. Trimming took off 1 base at V and 7 bases at J, with 10 bases between the two ends. Germline assignment: CDR1 LGHNA and CDR2 YNFKEQ. This CDR3 region has 14 residues. This CDR3 reads CASSQVIFNGELFF. Written as DNA, the CDR3 is TGTGCCAGCAGCCAAGTAATATTCAACGGGGAGCTGTTTTTT.

This clonotype was detected many times. The V call is TRBV29-1, the J call TRBJ2-7; D may be TRBD1 (6 bases). Trimming stripped 3 bases from V and 0 bases from J, with 9 bases between. The CDR3 extends over 13 amino acids. Germline values: CDR1 SQVTM, CDR2 ANQGSEA. The CDR3 protein is CSVDRDNSYEQYF. DNA for the CDR3: TGCAGCGTTGACCGGGACAACTCCTACGAGCAGTACTTC.

This clonotype was picked up many times. The V call is TRBV5-1, the J call TRBJ2-3; D unclear. This CDR3 spans 15 amino acids. V was clipped by 7 bases and J by 2 bases, with 17 bases between them. Germline CDR1 is SGHRS and CDR2 is YFSETQ. DNA of the CDR3: TGCGCCAGCCAAGTGTCTGTTGGCTTCACAGATACGCAGTATTTT. Protein: CASQVSVGFTDTQYF.

The table lists this clonotype with many counts. V usage is TRBV7-2 and J usage is TRBJ2-4; D gene ambiguous. The CDR3 runs to 15 residues. Trimming shortened V by 2 bases and J by 0 bases, and 8 bases separated the two germline ends. Germline-derived CDR1 and CDR2 are SGHTA and FQGNSA. The chain's CDR3 is CASSLSTLAKNIQYF. CDR3 DNA sequence: TGTGCCAGCAGCTTATCGACCCTAGCCAAAAACATTCAGTACTTC. Full variable domain (outside the CDR3, taken from reference TRBV7-2 and TRBJ2-4): GAGVSQSPSNKVTEKGKDVELRCDPISGHTALYWYRQSLGQGLEFLIYFQGNSAPDKSGLPSDRFSAERTGGSVSTLTIQRTQQEDSAVYLCASSLSTLAKNIQYFGAGTRLSVL.